Following are 32 T cell receptor beta chains from one sample sequenced in a study of blood T cell repertoires in COVID-19. Some clones are missing from TCRdb's copy, which holds only in-frame ones; the method was immunoSEQ multiplex PCR. The sample comprises 120,000 to 150,000 clones, approximately 87% of which are singletons, and around 6.5% rests with the top ten. The sequencing input was peripheral blood. The receptor source for this set is a man older than 75 with acute or convalescent COVID-19.

The gene calls are TRBV5-4 and TRBJ2-2, with 7 bases fitting TRBD1. This CDR3 comprises 16 residues. The J segment lost 5 bases and the V segment lost 0 bases, leaving 7 bases of the junction unmatched. Looked up from germline, CDR1 is SGHNT and CDR2 is YYREEE (reference sequence). CDR3 in amino acids: CASSLVVGGVTGELFF. CDR3 DNA sequence: TGTGCCAGCAGCTTGGTCGTAGGGGGCGTAACCGGGGAGCTGTTTTTT.

Only a few counts were recorded for this clone. The chain employs TRBV29-1 and TRBJ1-2, with TRBD1 identical over 8 bases. The CDR3 contains 14 residues. Germline trimming cut 5 bases from V and 8 bases from J; bases unmatched to any gene: 13. The germline V gene encodes CDR1 SQVTM and CDR2 ANQGSEA. The CDR3 nucleotides read TGCAGCGTTTGGACAGGGAGCTCCTCATGGGGCTACACCTTC. It translates to CSVWTGSSSWGYTF.

This clone was observed a single time. The rearrangement uses TRBV12-3 or TRBV12-4 and TRBJ1-5; 7 bases fit TRBD1. This CDR3 comprises 13 residues. V was pared by 9 bases and J by 7 bases, with 9 bases of the junction left unmatched. For the CDR3, the DNA is TGTGCCAGTAGGGACAGTCTATGGCAGCCCCAGCATTTT. The encoded protein is CASRDSLWQPQHF.

The rearrangement links TRBV7-6 to TRBJ1-4; TRBD1 agrees at 9 bases. CDR1 SGHVS and CDR2 FNYEAQ come from the germline V gene. Trimming at V came to 1 base and at J to 8 bases, leaving 8 bases not matched to a gene. The CDR3 spans 16 residues. The CDR3 protein is CASSLGRTGVGEKLFF. CDR3 in DNA: TGTGCCAGCAGCTTAGGGAGGACAGGGGTAGGGGAAAAACTGTTTTTT.

CDR3 residues: CASSHTGVSYNEQFF. The CDR3 DNA follows: TGTGCCAGCAGCCATACCGGGGTCTCCTACAATGAGCAGTTCTTC. This rearrangement joins TRBV3-1 (or the pseudogene TRBV3-2) to TRBJ2-1; D perhaps matches TRBD2 (5 bases). This CDR3 has 15 amino acids. CDR1 is LGHDT, CDR2 YNNKEL, per germline (reference sequence). Trimming cost V 3 bases and J 0 bases, with 9 bases left between them.

The chain couples TRBV6-5 to TRBJ1-4, with 7 bases aligning to TRBD1. The trim removed 6 bases at V and 7 bases at J, leaving 8 bases unmatched. The CDR3 is 14 residues long. From germline, CDR1 is MNHEY and CDR2 SVGAGI. CDR3 sequence reads: CASSDTGVGEKLFF. The CDR3 DNA reads TGTGCCAGCAGCGATACAGGGGTCGGTGAAAAACTGTTTTTT.

Here the CDR3 reads CATSDLTGEQFF. For the CDR3, the DNA is TGTGCCACCAGTGATTTAACGGGTGAGCAGTTCTTC. The chain recombines TRBV24-1 with TRBJ2-1, with unresolved D. This CDR3 has 12 residues. Germline-derived CDR1 and CDR2 are KGHDR and SFDVKD. Trimming left V 1 base short and J 9 bases short, with 6 bases between.

The genes are TRBV3-1 (or the pseudogene TRBV3-2) and TRBJ1-3, with D tentatively TRBD1 (5 bases). CDR1 LGHDT and CDR2 YNNKEL come from the germline V gene (reference sequence). This CDR3 comprises 15 residues. V lost 5 bases to trimming and J lost 2 bases, with 13 bases between them. CDR3 sequence reads: CASSSGWGAGNTIYF. CDR3 sequence (DNA): TGTGCCAGCAGCTCTGGATGGGGGGCTGGAAACACCATATATTTT.

The chain employs TRBV6-6 and TRBJ1-5; unclear D gene. This CDR3 is built from 14 residues. Germline CDR1 is MNHNY and CDR2 is SVGAGI (reference sequence). V lost 7 bases to trimming and J lost 0 bases, with 10 bases between them. The CDR3 sequence: CASTLGYSNQPQHF. The CDR3 coding sequence is TGTGCCAGCACCCTCGGGTATAGCAATCAGCCCCAGCATTTT.

The V gene is TRBV6-5, the J gene TRBJ1-5; 8 nucleotides line up with TRBD1. Trimming took 5 bases from V and 6 from J; bases not matched to a gene: 9. Germline assignment: CDR1 MNHEY and CDR2 SVGAGI. This CDR3 has 15 residues. CDR3 in amino acids: CASSTTGQGRQPQHF. CDR3 bases: TGTGCCAGCAGTACAACAGGACAGGGCCGTCAGCCCCAGCATTTT.

The chain combines TRBV5-1 with TRBJ1-5, with D perhaps matching TRBD1 (6 bases). Looked up from germline, CDR1 is SGHRS and CDR2 is YFSETQ. Deletions cut 0 bases from V and 7 bases from J, with 11 bases between. CDR3 length: 14 amino acids. CDR3 protein: CASSLEGGRQPQHF. The CDR3 bases are TGCGCCAGCAGCTTGGAAGGGGGTAGGCAGCCCCAGCATTTT.

The chain uses TRBV3-1 (or the pseudogene TRBV3-2) and TRBJ2-1, with 8 bases matching TRBD1. The CDR3 extends over 15 amino acids. Looked up from germline, CDR1 is LGHDT and CDR2 is YNNKEL (reference sequence). Trimming at V came to 1 base and at J to 4 bases, leaving 3 bases not matched to a gene. CDR3 coding DNA: TGTGCCAGCAGCCAAGCGGACAGGGTTTACAATGAGCAGTTCTTC. Translated: CASSQADRVYNEQFF.

The chain couples TRBV15 to TRBJ1-4; D not resolved. Germline-derived CDR1 and CDR2 are LNHNV and YYDKDF (reference sequence). The CDR3 is 15 amino acids. The V end was cut by 1 base, the J end by 4 bases, with 10 bases between. CDR3 residues: CATSRAWSSNEKLFF. In DNA, the CDR3 is TGTGCCACCAGCAGAGCTTGGAGCAGTAATGAAAAACTGTTTTTT.

The J gene is TRBJ1-1, the V gene TRBV7-6, with 7 bases fitting TRBD1. This CDR3 is built from 14 residues. Losses at the gene ends were 4 bases for V and 6 bases for J; bases not matched to a gene: 8. Germline CDR1 is SGHVS and CDR2 is FNYEAQ. This CDR3 reads CASSSTTGASEAFF. In DNA form, the CDR3 reads TGTGCCAGCAGCTCAACCACAGGGGCCTCTGAAGCTTTCTTT.

The rearrangement joins TRBV18 to TRBJ1-1; D might be TRBD1 (5 bases). This CDR3 is built from 14 residues. CDR1 and CDR2 from the germline V gene are KGHSH and LQKENI. V lost 6 bases to trimming and J lost 0 bases, with 11 bases between them. This CDR3 is CASSLEGLNTEAFF. CDR3 nucleotide sequence: TGTGCCAGCTCCCTGGAGGGGCTGAACACTGAAGCTTTCTTT.

The CDR3 DNA is TGTGCCAGTAGTGGACAGTATAATTCACCCCTCCACTTT. Its translation: CASSGQYNSPLHF. The rearrangement uses TRBV19 and TRBJ1-6, with D perhaps matching TRBD1 (6 bases). The V end was cut by 5 bases, the J end by 4 bases, with 6 bases between. The CDR3 is made up of 13 amino acids. Germline CDR1 LNHDA, CDR2 SQIVND (reference sequence).

The V and J genes are TRBV10-3 and TRBJ2-1; TRBD2 aligns across 11 bases. Germline CDR1 and CDR2: ENHRY and SYGVKD. The trim removed 6 bases at V and 3 bases at J, leaving 13 bases unmatched. The CDR3 sequence is 18 residues long. This CDR3 reads CAISPSMSGLADYNEQFF. CDR3 nucleotides: TGTGCCATCAGCCCATCTATGTCGGGACTAGCGGACTACAATGAGCAGTTCTTC.

The chain is built from TRBV2 and TRBJ2-1, with 13 nucleotides matching TRBD2. Germline lookup yields CDR1 SNHLY and CDR2 FYNNEI. This CDR3 is built from 14 residues. J lost 6 bases, V lost 7 bases, and 3 bases had no gene match. The CDR3 DNA reads as TGTGCCAGCACTGGACTAGCGGGAGTCAATGAGCAGTTCTTC. This sequence encodes CASTGLAGVNEQFF.

This chain joins TRBV19 and TRBJ1-5, with D perhaps matching TRBD1 (5 bases). CDR3 size: 17 residues. The V gene's germline CDR1 is LNHDA and CDR2 SQIVND (reference sequence). Trimming cost V 2 bases and J 1 base, with 15 bases left between them. This CDR3 reads CASSILGQGVSNQPQHF. The CDR3 bases are TGTGCCAGTAGTATATTAGGGCAGGGTGTGAGCAATCAGCCCCAGCATTTT.

The rearrangement joins TRBV7-8 to TRBJ2-2; 9 bases agree with TRBD1. The germline CDR1 and CDR2 sequences are SGHVS and FQNEAQ. The CDR3 loop spans 16 amino acids. Trimming cost V 5 bases and J 4 bases; bases outside gene matches: 8. The CDR3 is CASSPPGQGRTGELFF. CDR3 nucleotides: TGTGCCAGCAGCCCACCGGGACAGGGTCGCACCGGGGAGCTGTTTTTT.

V and J are TRBV10-3 and TRBJ2-2, with TRBD1 as a possible D gene (6 bases). The CDR3 sequence is 13 residues long. The V gene lost 7 bases and the J gene lost 6 bases, with 12 bases spanning the gap. Germline V CDR1 and CDR2: ENHRY, SYGVKD. The CDR3 coding sequence is TGTGCCATCACTGATCAGGGGTCCGGGGAGCTGTTTTTT. Translating gives CAITDQGSGELFF.

The J gene is TRBJ2-2, the V gene TRBV7-2, with TRBD1 identical over 10 bases. Germline CDR1 is SGHTA and CDR2 is FQGNSA. The CDR3 is 16 residues long. Unmatched junction bases numbered 3, after V lost 1 base and J lost 4 bases. This chain's CDR3 is CASSLEGQGSTGELFF. In DNA, the CDR3 is TGTGCCAGCAGCTTAGAGGGACAGGGGAGCACCGGGGAGCTGTTTTTT.

V gene TRBV7-8 combines with J gene TRBJ2-2, with D perhaps matching TRBD2 (10 bases). CDR3 length: 20 amino acids. Trimming pared 5 bases from V and 4 bases from J, leaving 29 bases between. CDR1 and CDR2 from the germline V gene are SGHVS and FQNEAQ. Here the CDR3 DNA reads TGTGCCAGCAGCCTAAGGGACAGGGTCGGTAGCGGGAGGACCACCGGGGAGCTGTTTTTT. This sequence encodes CASSLRDRVGSGRTTGELFF.

The rearrangement joins TRBV4-2 to TRBJ2-7; 10 nucleotides align to TRBD1. This CDR3 region has 15 residues. V was pared by 1 base and J by 4 bases, with 4 bases of the junction left unmatched. CDR1 LGHNA and CDR2 YNFKEQ come from the germline V gene. DNA of the CDR3: TGTGCCAGCAGCCAAGGGACAGGGGGACATTACGAGCAGTACTTC. Protein: CASSQGTGGHYEQYF.

The chain is built from TRBV5-6 and TRBJ2-7, with D tentatively TRBD2 (7 bases). Trimming took off 1 base at V and 9 bases at J, with 26 bases between the two ends. This CDR3 region has 17 residues. The germline V gene has CDR1 SGHDT and CDR2 YYEEEE. CDR3 nucleotides: TGTGCCAGCAGCTTGACCCCTGGGGGGGCCAGGGCCCGTACGCAGTACTTC. The encoded protein is CASSLTPGGARARTQYF.

The chain has TRBV5-4 and TRBJ2-2; D is uncertain. V was trimmed by 0 bases and J by 4 bases, leaving 7 bases between them. This CDR3 spans 14 amino acids. Germline V gives CDR1 SGHNT, CDR2 YYREEE (reference sequence). The CDR3 region has the DNA TGTGCCAGCAGCTTGGGGCCGGGCACCGGGGAGCTGTTTTTT. The encoded protein is CASSLGPGTGELFF.

The chain joins TRBV5-4 to TRBJ2-3; 10 bases match TRBD2. Germline V gene data show CDR1 as SGHNT and CDR2 as YYREEE (reference sequence). The CDR3 extends over 16 amino acids. Trimming took 4 bases from V and 2 from J; bases not matched to a gene: 7. In DNA form, the CDR3 reads TGTGCCAGCAGCAAGGCACTAGCGGGGAACACAGATACGCAGTATTTT. Protein: CASSKALAGNTDTQYF. Filled out from reference TRBV5-4 and TRBJ2-3, the complete variable domain reads ETGVTQSPTHLIKTRGQQVTLRCSSQSGHNTVSWYQQALGQGPQFIFQYYREEENGRGNFPPRFSGLQFPNYSSELNVNALELDDSALYLCASSKALAGNTDTQYFGPGTRLTVL.

The chain couples TRBV10-3 to TRBJ2-1; 8 nucleotides align to TRBD2. CDR3 size: 12 residues. The germline CDR1 and CDR2 sequences are ENHRY and SYGVKD. V trimming: 10 bases; J trimming: 6 bases; junction bases outside the gene matches: 5. This CDR3 is CATSGTSNEQFF. The CDR3 region has the DNA TGTGCCACCTCCGGGACTAGCAATGAGCAGTTCTTC.

V gene TRBV7-9 combines with J gene TRBJ2-3; 7 bases fit TRBD1. Per germline, CDR1 SEHNR and CDR2 FQNEAQ (reference sequence). Unmatched junction bases numbered 1, after V lost 3 bases and J lost 1 base. This CDR3 comprises 14 residues. CDR3 region: CASSLGTGTDTQYF. As DNA, the CDR3 is TGTGCCAGCAGCTTGGGGACAGGCACAGATACGCAGTATTTT.

The V and J genes are TRBV7-2 and TRBJ1-6, with a tentative D call TRBD1 (5 bases). The length of the CDR3 is 16 residues. Looked up from germline, CDR1 is SGHTA and CDR2 is FQGNSA. Deletions cut 1 base from V and 7 bases from J, with 14 bases between. The CDR3 reads CASSLVGRGNNSPLHF. For the CDR3, the DNA is TGTGCCAGCAGCTTAGTGGGGCGAGGCAACAATTCACCCCTCCACTTT.

The V and J genes are TRBV25-1 and TRBJ2-1; TRBD1 matches 7 bases. CDR1 is MGHDK and CDR2 is SYGVNS in the germline V gene. With V trimmed by 7 bases and J by 2 bases, 5 bases remained unmatched. This CDR3 is 14 amino acids long. CDR3 bases: TGTGCCAGCACTTACGGGACAGCCTACAATGAGCAGTTCTTC. This translates into CASTYGTAYNEQFF.

The chain carries TRBV3-1 (or the pseudogene TRBV3-2) and TRBJ2-7; the D gene is possibly TRBD1 (5 bases). The CDR3 consists of 14 residues. V lost 3 bases, J lost 0 bases, and 9 bases lay in between. In germline, CDR1 is LGHDT, CDR2 YNNKEL (reference sequence). The CDR3 loop is CASSQGRLSYEQYF. The CDR3 bases are TGTGCCAGCAGCCAGGGGCGCCTCTCCTACGAGCAGTACTTC.